This T cell receptor beta chain is from a study of Tregs in tolerant kidney transplant recipients. Study observations and caveats: Changing PCR primers prevented nucleotide comparison between some patients' samples. Findings come from small patient numbers and require larger validation. The most relevant donor-specific Treg TCRbeta repertoire apparently came from expansion with activated donor B cells.

J gave up 6 bases and V 4 bases, and 3 bases lay outside the gene matches. CDR1 and CDR2 from the germline V gene are MNHEY and SVGAGI. The CDR3 length is 14 residues. On this clone itself: Its antigen is not identified.

Related graft donors supplied nonmyeloablative bone marrow transplants, and mixed chimerism was transient. The assay was immunoSEQ multiplex PCR, and TCRdb's table has in-frame clones only and misses some. The sample lists 84,000 or so clones; over 85% were seen once. This specimen was CD4+ T cells from blood (PBMCs), taken 12 months after the transplant. This clonotype was sampled from a human patient who received a combined kidney and bone marrow transplant. Part of the T cell pool may stem from the graft donor. V usage is TRBV6-5 and J usage is TRBJ2-2, with 9 bases lining up with TRBD1. Here the CDR3 reads CASSSWTGAGELFF. The CDR3 coding sequence is TGTGCCAGCAGTTCATGGACAGGGGCCGGGGAGCTGTTTTTT.